This T cell receptor beta chain was found in a study of PD-1 blockade in classical Hodgkin lymphoma. In the study overall: Intravenous delivery of nivolumab at 3 mg/kg to patients occurred every 2 weeks.

Sequenced by immunoSEQ multiplex PCR; TCRdb stores in-frame clones only, minus some. The sample has approximately 73,000 clones, more than 85% seen once. Looked up from germline, CDR1 is MNHEY and CDR2 is SMNVEV (reference sequence). The CDR3 length is 14 residues. V was trimmed by 2 bases and J by 3 bases, leaving 11 bases between them. A note on this clone: The antigen is not known.

Study results and caveats: The study found complete responders had baseline diversity similar to newly diagnosed patients.

Relapses following autologous stem cell transplantation were seen in all patients, with brentuximab vedotin exposure varying. Best responses fell into complete response, partial response or progressive disease. This TCR was recovered from a human donor with classical Hodgkin lymphoma. The sample in question was peripheral blood mononuclear cells (PBMCs), obtained at baseline. This chain joins TRBV27 and TRBJ2-7; D is uncertain. The CDR3 protein is CASSLVNTHYEQYF. CDR3 in DNA: TGTGCCAGCAGTTTAGTGAACACGCACTACGAGCAGTACTTC.